This T cell receptor (beta chain) was identified during a study of regulatory T cells in long-lasting Graves disease. Background on the study: Persistence in Graves' disease denoted antithyroid drug use beyond 5 years alongside positive TSH receptor antibodies.

The time point here: persistent/refractory GD, antithyroid drugs over 5 years with positive TRAb. After RNA was extracted from PBMCs, the TCR library was made from it. EDTA tubes received about 8.2 milliliters of drawn peripheral blood. Points on this clonotype: Its antigen is undetermined.

Study outcomes and limitations: Persistent disease samples used TRBV28, TRBJ1-2 and TRBJ2-5 preferentially.

The CDR3 covers 15 residues. Germline V gene data show CDR1 as LGHDT and CDR2 as YNNKEL (reference sequence). V was shortened by 4 bases and J by 3 bases, with 16 bases between the two germline ends. For TCR beta, libraries came from iRepertoire HTBI primers and Arm-PCR of CDR3 regions. Original analysis: The samples yielded about 63 TRBV and around 15 TRBJ segments. TCRdb called the multiplex PCR reads again in MiXCR, with one record for every CDR3 protein. TCRdb, not the original authors, processed these V and J calls. The sample has roughly 450,000 distinct CDR3 sequences; 22% are singletons. The J gene is TRBJ2-7, the V gene TRBV3-1; D gene unclear. The starting material was peripheral blood mononuclear cells (PBMCs), obtained when the disease was refractory, from a patient treated with antithyroid drugs. The receptor was isolated from a female donor with Graves disease. In DNA form, the CDR3 reads TGTGCCAGCAGCCCCGTGACGAGCGCCTTCTACGAGCAGTACTTC. Encoded protein: CASSPVTSAFYEQYF.